A single T cell receptor (beta chain) is shown here with its context. The sample is drawn from a study of CD8 T cells in Susac syndrome. V lost 5 bases to trimming and J lost 5 bases, with 18 bases between them. This CDR3 is 15 amino acids long. The germline V gene has CDR1 MNHEY and CDR2 SVGAGI. Random hexamers served to reverse transcribe about 0.5 to 1 ug RNA. TCRdb redid the calling of the immunoSEQ multiplex PCR reads with MiXCR, one entry per CDR3 protein. In the table there are more than 150,000 distinct CDR3 sequences, approximately 93% of which are singletons. The source of this sequence is a human donor with multiple sclerosis. This sequence joins TRBV6-5 and TRBJ1-1; D is possibly TRBD1 (5 bases). Sequenced input: CD8+ T cells from PBMCs. Here the CDR3 DNA reads TGTGCCAGCAGTCCCGATCGCCGGGGGAGGACTGAAGCTTTCTTT. It is translated as CASSPDRRGRTEAFF.